A selection of T cell receptor beta chains follows, all from one sample in a study of OX40 agonist ivuxolimab in advanced cancers. Assay used: immunoSEQ multiplex PCR; TCRdb lists only in-frame clones, some missing. The data hold 55,000 to 80,000 clones, with around 87% observed a single time. The sequences come from CD4+ or CD8+ T cells sorted from blood, collected in a trial of the OX40 agonist ivuxolimab. These receptors all come from an adult with an advanced solid tumor such as melanoma, head and neck, liver or kidney cancer. The conserved cysteine and the conserved F or W are not part of the CDR3 here. A D gene is named only where the DNA matches it firmly.

d_call	j_call	cdr3_length	v_call	cdr3_aa
TRBD1	TRBJ1-2	11	TRBV7-8	ASSLTGREGYT
TRBD1	TRBJ1-6	13	TRBV5-1	ASSLGGTDNSPLH
.	TRBJ2-5	9	TRBV7-9	ASSFQETQY
.	TRBJ2-7	11	TRBV4-1	ASSRAGSNEQY
.	TRBJ2-3	11	TRBV27	ASSVSRSDTQY
.	TRBJ2-5	12	TRBV6-1	ASLFGGNQETQY
.	TRBJ1-4	12	TRBV18	ASSPAATNEKLF
TRBD2	TRBJ2-7	13	TRBV7-3	ASSQSSGIFYEQY
TRBD2	TRBJ2-1	14	TRBV19	ASSIYRATSGNEQF
.	TRBJ1-6	10	TRBV29-1	SAGGANSPLH
TRBD1	TRBJ1-2	12	TRBV6-1	ASSETPGGYGYT
.	TRBJ1-2	11	TRBV7-2	ASSESGGDGYT
TRBD1	TRBJ2-1	14	TRBV6-5	ASSYRNPGQGSEQF
.	TRBJ2-5	12	TRBV29-1	SVEDQDGGETQY
.	TRBJ1-2	10	TRBV6-6	ASSPQGYGYT
TRBD1	TRBJ1-1	15	TRBV7-9	ASSSRDRGTWFTEAF
.	TRBJ2-6	16	TRBV27	ASSSALGRNSGANVLT
TRBD1	TRBJ1-3	12	TRBV10-3	ATMNGTDIVRRY
.	TRBJ1-5	11	TRBV6-5	ASSYSVGEPQH
.	TRBJ2-2	11	TRBV19	ASTERYTGELF
.	TRBJ2-3	12	TRBV7-9	ASTPALSTDTQY
.	TRBJ2-7	15	TRBV5-1	ASSLAFAQRDTYEQY
TRBD1	TRBJ1-1	12	TRBV4-2	ASSHPGQGGEAF
.	TRBJ2-1	12	TRBV19	ASSRGSPDNEQF
TRBD2	TRBJ2-3	12	TRBV4-2	ASSGLAGTDTQY
TRBD2	TRBJ2-7	13	TRBV5-1	ASSFLAGEGYEQY
TRBD2	TRBJ2-1	13	TRBV9	ASSVEAGEGNEQF
.	TRBJ1-5	11	TRBV6-6	ASSYSVGEPQH
.	TRBJ1-4	11	TRBV28	ASSLVENEKLF
.	TRBJ2-7	12	TRBV11-1	ASSRRLEVHEQY
TRBD2	TRBJ2-1	13	TRBV6-1	ASNAGTSGSGEQF
.	TRBJ2-3	12	TRBV9	ASSYDSYTDTQY
TRBD2	TRBJ2-5	16	TRBV18	ASSPSTSGRPLVETQY
.	TRBJ2-2	12	TRBV6-5	ASSYSGVTGELF
TRBD2	TRBJ2-1	16	TRBV27	ASSLFFRTSGRGNEQF
TRBD1	TRBJ1-2	13	TRBV6-4	ASRMNAGTDSGYT
.	TRBJ2-1	13	TRBV21-1	ANNSGRHSYNEQF
.	TRBJ2-7	9	TRBV28	ASRQNYEQY
.	TRBJ2-5	11	TRBV7-8	ASSFREQETQY
TRBD1	TRBJ1-2	11	TRBV29-1	SVEGQSDYGYT
TRBD1	TRBJ1-4	13	TRBV7-2	ASSLVSNRGEKLF
.	TRBJ1-5	12	TRBV6-4	ASSAQVGSQPQH
TRBD1	TRBJ1-4	15	TRBV12-5	ASGLVHRGLDNEKLF
TRBD1	TRBJ1-1	14	TRBV5-6	ASSLGQGQGATEAF
TRBD2	TRBJ2-1	15	TRBV10-3	AISESIAGGTYNEQF
TRBD2	TRBJ2-1	12	TRBV7-2	ASSAAGTRYEQF
.	TRBJ2-1	13	TRBV30	AWSELGQYYNGQF
.	TRBJ2-3	13	TRBV5-1	ASSLDGSGPDTQY
TRBD1	TRBJ1-5	15	TRBV7-2	ASSLAGTGPLNQPQH
TRBD1	TRBJ2-2	18	TRBV23-1	ASSHPEITKDREDTGELF
.	TRBJ2-1	9	TRBV30	AWTHYNEQF
.	TRBJ1-2	11	TRBV7-3	ASTSPNNYGYT
.	TRBJ2-7	11	TRBV5-3	ARSFGCDYEQY
.	TRBJ1-2	12	TRBV28	ASRTGTDASGYT